Each of the 26 T cell receptor beta chains below was sequenced from the same sample in a study of T cell changes during pregnancy in multiple sclerosis. Here immunoSEQ multiplex PCR was the method, and the copy in TCRdb shows in-frame clones only, minus some. Found here are some 38,000 clones, approximately 89% of them singletons; the top ten hold 0.5% to 0.85%. Sequencing used CD4+ T cells from peripheral blood mononuclear cells, obtained in the second trimester of pregnancy. Every receptor here comes from a female donor in good health, enrolled as a control in a pregnancy study.

This chain connects TRBV11-2 to TRBJ2-7; no reliable D call. This CDR3 has 12 residues. Germline lookup yields CDR1 SGHAT and CDR2 FQNNGV. With 5 bases removed from V and 3 bases from J, the gap between germline ends came to 8 bases. DNA for the CDR3: TGTGCCAGCAGCCCCACCAGCTACGAGCAGTACTTC. Translated, it gives CASSPTSYEQYF. Drawing the rest from reference TRBV11-2 and TRBJ2-7, the complete variable domain is EAGVAQSPRYKIIEKRQSVAFWCNPISGHATLYWYQQILGQGPKLLIQFQNNGVVDDSQLPKDRFSAERLKGVDSTLKIQPAKLEDSAVYLCASSPTSYEQYFGPGTRLTVT.

The CDR3 sequence: CASTGNSYEQYF. The CDR3 region has the DNA TGTGCCAGTACAGGGAACTCCTACGAGCAGTACTTC. This sequence joins TRBV19 and TRBJ2-7; D may be TRBD1 (5 bases). The germline CDR1 and CDR2 sequences are LNHDA and SQIVND (reference sequence). This CDR3 has 12 amino acids. With 7 bases removed from V and 0 bases from J, the gap between germline ends came to 7 bases.

J is TRBJ2-7 and V is TRBV6-6; maybe TRBD1 (5 bases). The V end lost 2 bases, the J end lost 3 bases, and 11 bases lay between the germline ends. This CDR3 is built from 14 residues. Germline CDR1 MNHNY, CDR2 SVGAGI (reference sequence). CDR3 amino acids: CASSYSRDVYEQYF. The CDR3 DNA follows: TGTGCCAGCAGTTACAGCAGGGATGTCTACGAGCAGTACTTC.

The chain uses TRBV28 and TRBJ1-6, with 9 bases identical to TRBD1. Germline CDR1 reads MDHEN; CDR2 reads SYDVKM. Germline trimming cut 5 bases from V and 10 bases from J; bases unmatched to any gene: 12. CDR3 length equals 16 residues. The DNA of the CDR3 is TGTGCCAGCAGTCCCCCGGACAGGGGACTTTTATCACCCCTCCACTTT. Translation: CASSPPDRGLLSPLHF.

The rearrangement joins TRBV4-1 to TRBJ2-5; 8 bases agree with TRBD2. The CDR3 runs to 17 residues. Per germline, CDR1 MGHRA and CDR2 YSYEKL. V trimming: 2 bases; J trimming: 5 bases; junction bases outside the gene matches: 13. CDR3: CASSQLQGRGAAETQYF. The CDR3 nucleotides are TGCGCCAGCAGCCAACTCCAGGGGCGGGGGGCCGCGGAGACCCAGTACTTC.

The gene calls are TRBV2 and TRBJ2-1; TRBD2 matches 9 bases. After removal of 4 bases from V and 10 bases from J, the junction contained 5 bases not matched to a gene. The CDR3 runs to 13 residues. CDR1 and CDR2 (germline): SNHLY, FYNNEI. This CDR3 is CASSAQLAGEQFF. The CDR3 DNA reads TGTGCCAGCAGTGCTCAACTAGCGGGCGAGCAGTTCTTC. The full variable domain, its missing parts supplied by reference TRBV2 and TRBJ2-1, is EPEVTQTPSHQVTQMGQEVILRCVPISNHLYFYWYRQILGQKVEFLVSFYNNEISEKSEIFDDQFSVERPDGSNFTLKIRSTKLEDSAMYFCASSAQLAGEQFFGPGTRLTVL.

This clone was observed once. V and J are TRBV7-3 and TRBJ2-3; TRBD1 aligns across 8 bases. V was clipped by 5 bases and J by 1 base; unmatched bases: 8. The CDR3 runs 16 residues. Germline CDR1 is SGHTA and CDR2 is FQGTGA. The DNA of the CDR3 is TGTGCCAGCAGCCGCACAGGGGGAGGAGGCACAGATACGCAGTATTTT. Its translation is CASSRTGGGGTDTQYF. The full variable domain, its missing parts supplied by reference TRBV7-3 and TRBJ2-3, is GAGVSQTPSNKVTEKGKYVELRCDPISGHTALYWYRQSLGQGPEFLIYFQGTGAADDSGLPNDRFFAVRPEGSVSTLKIQRTERGDSAVYLCASSRTGGGGTDTQYFGPGTRLTVL.

This clone showed up just once. The V gene is TRBV20-1, the J gene TRBJ2-7, with a possible D match to TRBD1 (5 bases). This CDR3 contains 11 residues. Trimming cost V 7 bases and J 2 bases, with 9 bases left between them. CDR1 and CDR2 from the germline V gene are DFQATT and SNEGSKA (reference sequence). This CDR3 reads CSVPGPYEQYF. DNA of the CDR3: TGCAGTGTGCCAGGGCCCTACGAGCAGTACTTC.

CDR3 loop: CASSQRPTGYNEKLFF. DNA of the CDR3: TGCGCCAGCAGCCAAAGGCCTACAGGGTATAATGAAAAACTGTTTTTT. The J gene is TRBJ1-4, the V gene TRBV4-3; D is perhaps TRBD1 (6 bases). The CDR3 is 16 residues long. V lost 2 bases to trimming and J lost 4 bases, with 14 bases between them. Germline V gene sequence: CDR1 LGHNA, CDR2 YSLEER.

The CDR3 coding sequence is TGTGCCAGCAGCCGATCGAGAACCGGGGAGCTGTTTTTT. Residues: CASSRSRTGELFF. The chain uses TRBV7-2 and TRBJ2-2; D is unresolved. V was trimmed by 5 bases and J by 5 bases, leaving 9 bases between them. There are 13 residues in the CDR3. Germline lookup yields CDR1 SGHTA and CDR2 FQGNSA. Supplemented by reference TRBV7-2 and TRBJ2-2, the full variable domain reads GAGVSQSPSNKVTEKGKDVELRCDPISGHTALYWYRQSLGQGLEFLIYFQGNSAPDKSGLPSDRFSAERTGGSVSTLTIQRTQQEDSAVYLCASSRSRTGELFFGEGSRLTVL.

This sequence joins TRBV6-5 and TRBJ1-2; no reliable D call. Trimming took 4 bases from V and 5 from J, leaving 11 bases between them. Germline V lookup: CDR1 MNHEY, CDR2 SVGAGI. The CDR3 consists of 13 residues. The CDR3 is CASSFDRGYGYTF. The CDR3 DNA reads as TGTGCCAGCAGTTTCGACCGGGGTTATGGCTACACCTTC.

V gene TRBV5-6 combines with J gene TRBJ1-3, with 8 bases fitting TRBD1. The CDR3 covers 15 residues. The germline CDR1 and CDR2 sequences are SGHDT and YYEEEE. V was clipped by 4 bases and J by 4 bases; unmatched bases: 7. CDR3 region: CASSRDRTGGNTIYF. CDR3 sequence (DNA): TGTGCCAGCAGCCGAGATAGGACAGGGGGAAACACCATATATTTT. The entire variable domain, with the rest obtained from reference TRBV5-6 and TRBJ1-3, is as follows: DAGVTQSPTHLIKTRGQQVTLRCSPKSGHDTVSWYQQALGQGPQFIFQYYEEEERQRGNFPDRFSGHQFPNYSSELNVNALLLGDSALYLCASSRDRTGGNTIYFGEGSWLTVV.

The chain has TRBV30 and TRBJ1-3; D unclear. The CDR3 is made up of 13 amino acids. With 4 bases removed from V and 0 bases from J, the gap between germline ends came to 7 bases. CDR1 GTSNPN and CDR2 SVGIG come from the germline V gene (reference sequence). The CDR3 protein is CAWTVNSGNTIYF. The CDR3, as DNA: TGTGCCTGGACGGTAAACTCTGGAAACACCATATATTTT.

Points on this clone: The junction and the germline gene differ at one end; a read error may be behind it. This chain connects TRBV7-7 to TRBJ2-5; 9 bases align to TRBD1. Germline V gene lookup returns CDR1 SSHAT and CDR2 FNYEAQ (reference sequence). The CDR3 is 14 residues long. The DNA of the CDR3 is TGTGCTAGCAGCATCGGACAGGGGCTAGAGACCCAGTACTTC. It codes for CASSIGQGLETQYF.

The V call is TRBV18, the J call TRBJ1-1; D call uncertain. CDR1 is KGHSH, CDR2 LQKENI, per germline. The CDR3 is made up of 15 amino acids. The germline V and J ends were trimmed by 2 bases and 1 base, with 11 bases remaining between them. CDR3 DNA: TGTGCCAGCTCACCAGGGCAGCAGACGAACACTGAAGCTTTCTTT. Translating gives CASSPGQQTNTEAFF.

The table lists this clone with a count of one. The CDR3 is CAWSDETASGNTIYF. The CDR3 coding sequence is TGTGCCTGGAGTGACGAGACAGCCTCTGGAAACACCATATATTTT. This chain joins TRBV30 and TRBJ1-3; D might be TRBD1 (5 bases). Germline CDR1 reads GTSNPN; CDR2 reads SVGIG (reference sequence). This CDR3 has 15 residues. V was clipped by 1 base and J by 0 bases, with 10 bases between them.

CDR3 coding DNA: TGTGCCAGCTCACCACCGGTGACAGCGAACACCGGGGAGCTGTTTTTT. Translation: CASSPPVTANTGELFF. This sequence joins TRBV18 and TRBJ2-2; the D gene is possibly TRBD1 (5 bases). The length of the CDR3 is 16 residues. Germline CDR1 is KGHSH and CDR2 is LQKENI. The V end was cut by 0 bases, the J end by 0 bases, with 8 bases between.

The chain employs TRBV7-3 and TRBJ2-5; D is undetermined. V lost 3 bases and J lost 2, with 7 bases in between. Germline V gene data show CDR1 as SGHTA and CDR2 as FQGTGA. The CDR3 has 13 residues. The CDR3, as DNA: TGTGCCAGCAGCTTTGGCAGACAAGAGACCCAGTACTTC. It translates to CASSFGRQETQYF.

This clone has just one count. The J gene is TRBJ2-7, the V gene TRBV4-1, with 7 nucleotides matching TRBD1. Trimming cost V 4 bases and J 2 bases; bases outside gene matches: 2. The CDR3 covers 13 residues. Germline assignment: CDR1 MGHRA and CDR2 YSYEKL. In DNA, the CDR3 is TGCGCCAGCAGCCGGGACAGTACCTACGAGCAGTACTTC. This sequence encodes CASSRDSTYEQYF.

The count of this clone is one. V usage is TRBV7-3 and J usage is TRBJ2-3; D possibly corresponds to TRBD1 (6 bases). The V gene lost 5 bases and the J gene lost 7 bases, with 19 bases spanning the gap. Germline values: CDR1 SGHTA, CDR2 FQGTGA. CDR3 length equals 15 residues. CDR3 sequence (DNA): TGTGCCAGCAGCCAGCAAGGGGGAATTGTATATACGCAGTATTTT. This translates into CASSQQGGIVYTQYF.

This chain's CDR3 is CASSFVTGSEAFF. The CDR3 nucleotides are TGTGCCAGCAGTTTTGTGACAGGGAGTGAAGCTTTCTTT. The chain is built from TRBV28 and TRBJ1-1, with 7 bases aligning to TRBD1. This CDR3 is 13 amino acids long. With V trimmed by 3 bases and J by 7 bases, 5 bases remained unmatched. Germline CDR1 is MDHEN and CDR2 is SYDVKM.

The chain employs TRBV15 and TRBJ1-4; perhaps TRBD1 as D (5 bases). The CDR3 totals 16 residues. From germline, CDR1 is LNHNV and CDR2 YYDKDF (reference sequence). The V gene lost 0 bases and the J gene lost 4 bases, with 12 bases spanning the gap. CDR3 region: CATSRDLIGGNEKLFF. The CDR3 bases are TGTGCCACCAGCAGAGACCTCATCGGGGGTAATGAAAAACTGTTTTTT.

This clone was seen a single time. The chain is built from TRBV9 and TRBJ2-3; 7 bases fit TRBD2. CDR1 SGDLS and CDR2 YYNGEE come from the germline V gene. The CDR3 contains 17 residues. After removal of 3 bases from V and 6 bases from J, the junction contained 16 bases not matched to a gene. DNA for the CDR3: TGTGCCAGCAGCGGCCGCTCGGGACTACCTTATAGTGATACGCAGTATTTT. This sequence encodes CASSGRSGLPYSDTQYF.

The chain carries TRBV30 and TRBJ1-3; 7 bases fit TRBD1. V shed 3 bases and J 1 base; nucleotides not matched to a gene: 3. The CDR3 sequence is 14 residues long. CDR1 and CDR2 from the germline V gene are GTSNPN and SVGIG (reference sequence). The CDR3 coding sequence is TGTGCCTGGAGCATGACAGGGTCTGGAAACACCATATATTTT. It translates to CAWSMTGSGNTIYF.

This rearrangement joins TRBV5-1 to TRBJ2-5; 7 positions match TRBD1. This CDR3 is built from 16 residues. Germline V gives CDR1 SGHRS, CDR2 YFSETQ. J gave up 2 bases and V 3 bases, and 10 bases lay outside the gene matches. The CDR3 DNA follows: TGCGCCAGCAGCTGGGACAGCGGCCGGGTTCAAGAGACCCAGTACTTC. Translating gives CASSWDSGRVQETQYF. Full variable domain (missing parts from reference TRBV5-1 and TRBJ2-5): KAGVTQTPRYLIKTRGQQVTLSCSPISGHRSVSWYQQTPGQGLQFLFEYFSETQRNKGNFPGRFSGRQFSNSRSEMNVSTLELGDSALYLCASSWDSGRVQETQYFGPGTRLLVL.

The chain has TRBV28 and TRBJ1-3; 8 bases agree with TRBD1. In germline, CDR1 is MDHEN, CDR2 SYDVKM. The CDR3 contains 17 residues. The trim removed 6 bases at V and 0 bases at J, leaving 10 bases unmatched. CDR3: CASSDTGGEGSGNTIYF. The CDR3 coding sequence is TGTGCCAGCAGCGATACAGGGGGAGAAGGCTCTGGAAACACCATATATTTT.